This T cell receptor beta chain appears in the sequencing data of a study of blood T cells in healthy people across ages. Using a J-beta primer mix together with a sample-barcoded 5' primer, a second PCR was run for about 6 to 12 cycles. TCRdb processed the 5' RACE reads anew with MiXCR; each CDR3 protein has one entry. Of approximately 580,000 distinct CDR3 sequences detected, more than 20% appear once; the ten largest clones hold 8.7%. This sample also belongs to another study, concerning T cells of mothers and their children. As that study records: In each mother, TCR beta CDR3 reads exceeded 8 million; in each child, they numbered 3 million to 3.5 million.

Sequenced input: blood. The source of this sequence is a boy younger than 18 in good health.

In nucleotides, the CDR3 is TGTGCCAGCAGGCGACGACTGGAGAGCTCCTACAATGAGCAGTTCTTC. It translates to CASRRRLESSYNEQFF. The chain couples TRBV2 to TRBJ2-1; D remains ambiguous. Trimming pared 6 bases from V and 0 bases from J, leaving 15 bases between. Germline V CDR1 and CDR2: SNHLY, FYNNEI. CDR3 length: 16 amino acids.